The 27 T cell receptor beta chains below were found in one sample sequenced in a study of identical twins. MiXCR, run by TCRdb on the 5' RACE reads, gives a single entry per CDR3 protein. The sample contains 500,000 or so distinct CDR3 sequences, roughly an eighth of which appear only once. The data were also submitted as part of a second study, on yellow fever vaccine responses in identical twins.

The source material was CD4+ T cells sorted from blood. The receptor set was obtained from a woman between 18 and 29 years old in good health.

V is TRBV29-1 and J is TRBJ2-3; 8 bases align to TRBD1. V gave up 7 bases and J gave up 5 bases; unmatched junction bases: 11. Germline V gives CDR1 SQVTM, CDR2 ANQGSEA. The CDR3 has 14 residues. The DNA of the CDR3 is TGCAGCGCCCCCCGGACAGGGTTTTTAGATACGCAGTATTTT. Amino acids: CSAPRTGFLDTQYF.

The chain combines TRBV20-1 with TRBJ1-1; D is perhaps TRBD1 (6 bases). This CDR3 region has 14 residues. Trimming took off 6 bases at V and 0 bases at J, with 14 bases between the two ends. Germline lookup yields CDR1 DFQATT and CDR2 SNEGSKA (reference sequence). Here the CDR3 reads CSAVRGVMNTEAFF. The CDR3 nucleotides are TGCAGTGCCGTTAGGGGGGTCATGAACACTGAAGCTTTCTTT.

The genes are TRBV5-1 and TRBJ2-3, with 9 bases matching TRBD2. V shed 4 bases and J 2 bases; nucleotides not matched to a gene: 5. The CDR3 contains 15 residues. The germline CDR1 and CDR2 sequences are SGHRS and YFSETQ. CDR3 sequence: CASSISGSYTDTQYF. The CDR3 nucleotides are TGCGCCAGCAGCATTAGCGGGAGCTACACAGATACGCAGTATTTT.

This clonotype has at least ten counts. The chain carries TRBV29-1 and TRBJ2-1; D unresolved. The CDR3 extends over 11 amino acids. The V gene's germline CDR1 is SQVTM and CDR2 ANQGSEA. V gave up 6 bases and J gave up 12 bases, with 15 bases separating them. The chain's CDR3 is CSVTVRSRQFF. In DNA, the CDR3 is TGCAGCGTCACGGTCCGGAGTAGGCAGTTCTTC.

This clonotype has more than one count but fewer than ten. The chain uses TRBV11-2 and TRBJ2-1, with TRBD2 identical over 9 bases. This CDR3 is 15 amino acids long. The germline CDR1 and CDR2 sequences are SGHAT and FQNNGV. The trim removed 1 base at V and 8 bases at J, leaving 6 bases unmatched. The CDR3 DNA reads TGTGCCAGCAGCTTAGCGCCGGGACTAGCCGATGAGCAGTTCTTC. As protein: CASSLAPGLADEQFF.

The chain employs TRBV20-1 and TRBJ2-4, with D uncertain. Trimming shortened V by 5 bases and J by 0 bases, and 14 bases separated the two germline ends. Germline CDR1 reads DFQATT; CDR2 reads SNEGSKA (reference sequence). The CDR3 loop spans 15 amino acids. For the CDR3, the DNA is TGCAGTGCTTCCGTGAATTTACTAGCCAAAAACATTCAGTACTTC. Protein: CSASVNLLAKNIQYF.

The chain is built from TRBV30 and TRBJ1-1; a possible D gene is TRBD1 (6 bases). CDR1 is GTSNPN and CDR2 is SVGIG in the germline V gene (reference sequence). The CDR3 contains 14 residues. V lost 3 bases and J 1 base, leaving 12 bases between the germline ends. The CDR3: CAWRLQGPNTEAFF. CDR3 bases: TGTGCCTGGAGGCTACAGGGCCCGAACACTGAAGCTTTCTTT.

The J gene is TRBJ2-3, the V gene TRBV20-1, with 7 bases matching TRBD1. Germline CDR1 reads DFQATT; CDR2 reads SNEGSKA (reference sequence). J lost 1 base, V lost 6 bases, and 4 bases had no gene match. This CDR3 is 13 amino acids long. The CDR3 sequence is CSALGQGTDTQYF. CDR3 DNA: TGCAGTGCACTCGGACAGGGCACAGATACGCAGTATTTT.

This clonotype was picked up a small number of times. This sequence joins TRBV27 and TRBJ1-6; no definite D call. Trimming shortened V by 5 bases and J by 9 bases, and 17 bases separated the two germline ends. The germline gives CDR1 MNHEY, CDR2 SMNVEV (reference sequence). This CDR3 spans 15 amino acids. The CDR3 here is CASSNPGLVSSPLHF. The CDR3 region has the DNA TGTGCCAGCAGTAACCCCGGACTGGTTAGTTCACCCCTCCACTTT.

The chain links TRBV5-1 to TRBJ2-3; D uncertain. V lost 0 bases and J lost 8, with 22 bases in between. The CDR3 covers 17 residues. Germline CDR1 is SGHRS and CDR2 is YFSETQ. CDR3 in amino acids: CASSLEVGALVWGTQYF. The CDR3 DNA is TGCGCCAGCAGCTTGGAGGTTGGCGCCCTGGTTTGGGGTACGCAGTATTTT.

The V and J genes are TRBV7-2 and TRBJ2-5; 12 bases agree with TRBD1. The CDR3 has 17 amino acids. CDR1 is SGHTA, CDR2 FQGNSA, per germline. V dropped 6 bases and J dropped 1; count of bases not matched to a gene: 9. The CDR3: CASRAGQGAKIQETQYF. In DNA form, the CDR3 reads TGTGCCAGCAGGGCGGGACAGGGGGCGAAAATCCAAGAGACCCAGTACTTC.

This clonotype was observed a few times. The V gene is TRBV10-2, the J gene TRBJ2-2, with a weak D call TRBD2 (5 bases). The CDR3 totals 16 residues. Looked up from germline, CDR1 is WSHSY and CDR2 is SAAADI. Trimming cost V 2 bases and J 6 bases, with 16 bases left between them. The CDR3 region is CASSEATGVSAGELFF. The CDR3 bases are TGCGCCAGCAGTGAGGCCACCGGGGTTTCTGCCGGGGAGCTGTTTTTT.

This clonotype was seen ten or more times. The chain combines TRBV25-1 with TRBJ2-2; TRBD1 aligns across 7 bases. This CDR3 spans 15 amino acids. Germline V lookup: CDR1 MGHDK, CDR2 SYGVNS. Germline trimming cut 8 bases from V and 2 bases from J; bases unmatched to any gene: 8. The CDR3 DNA is TGTGCCAGCCAAACAGGGGCCCGAAACACCGGGGAGCTGTTTTTT. Protein sequence: CASQTGARNTGELFF.

The rearrangement joins TRBV5-6 to TRBJ2-7, with TRBD1 matching over 10 bases. Germline-derived CDR1 and CDR2 are SGHDT and YYEEEE. The CDR3 is made up of 16 amino acids. J lost 7 bases, V lost 2 bases, and 12 bases had no gene match. The CDR3 sequence is CASSFRFGTGADEQYF. CDR3 nucleotides: TGTGCCAGCAGCTTCCGATTTGGGACAGGGGCTGATGAGCAGTACTTC.

This clonotype was picked up a small number of times. The genes are TRBV12-3 or TRBV12-4 and TRBJ2-1, with D unclear. The CDR3 is made up of 12 amino acids. The V gene lost 6 bases and the J gene lost 5 bases, with 8 bases spanning the gap. CDR3 residues: CASRAFNNEQFF. The DNA for the CDR3 is TGTGCCAGCAGAGCGTTTAACAATGAGCAGTTCTTC.

This clonotype was found once. The CDR3 region is CAIQSGGGGTDTQYF. In nucleotides, the CDR3 is TGTGCCATCCAGAGCGGGGGGGGGGGCACAGATACGCAGTATTTT. The chain links TRBV10-3 to TRBJ2-3; 10 positions agree with TRBD2. The CDR3 length is 15 residues. CDR1 and CDR2 from the germline V gene are ENHRY and SYGVKD. V was clipped by 8 bases and J by 1 base; unmatched bases: 6.

This chain links TRBV7-2 with TRBJ2-7; D not resolved. CDR1 SGHTA and CDR2 FQGNSA come from the germline V gene. The CDR3 is 15 amino acids. The V end was cut by 2 bases, the J end by 9 bases, with 20 bases between. The CDR3 reads CASSLSHTGVVAQYF. The CDR3 bases are TGTGCCAGCAGCTTATCGCATACTGGAGTGGTAGCGCAGTACTTC.

This clonotype showed up just a few times. The chain uses TRBV5-1 and TRBJ2-2; D could derive from TRBD1 or TRBD2 (7 bases each). Germline lookup yields CDR1 SGHRS and CDR2 YFSETQ. Between the trimmed V and J ends, which lost 6 bases and 1 base, there was a span of 13 bases. CDR3 length equals 15 residues. The CDR3 is CASTLRGGNTGELFF. The CDR3, as DNA: TGCGCCAGCACCCTCAGGGGGGGGAACACCGGGGAGCTGTTTTTT.

The chain joins TRBV5-1 to TRBJ2-7, with D maybe TRBD1 (5 bases). Germline CDR1 and CDR2: SGHRS and YFSETQ. The V end was cut by 4 bases, the J end by 2 bases, with 13 bases between. There are 14 residues in the CDR3. CDR3 in DNA: TGCGCCAGCAGCGGACCTCGGACACCCTACGAGCAGTACTTC. Translating it yields CASSGPRTPYEQYF.

The V gene is TRBV18, the J gene TRBJ2-1, with a tentative D call TRBD1 (6 bases). The CDR3 consists of 15 residues. CDR1 is KGHSH and CDR2 is LQKENI in the germline V gene. Trimming shortened V by 2 bases and J by 5 bases, and 13 bases separated the two germline ends. CDR3 region: CASSPLTGSHNEQFF. The DNA for the CDR3 is TGTGCCAGCTCACCATTAACAGGGTCCCACAATGAGCAGTTCTTC. Together with reference TRBV18 and TRBJ2-1, the CDR3 gives the full variable domain: NAGVMQNPRHLVRRRGQEARLRCSPMKGHSHVYWYRQLPEEGLKFMVYLQKENIIDESGMPKERFSAEFPKEGPSILRIQQVVRGDSAAYFCASSPLTGSHNEQFFGPGTRLTVL.

The rearrangement joins TRBV5-1 to TRBJ2-3; 8 nucleotides agree with TRBD2. The ends lost 1 base at V and 3 bases at J; junction bases unmatched: 4. Germline CDR1 and CDR2: SGHRS and YFSETQ. This CDR3 region has 15 residues. CDR3 sequence: CASSLQRERTDTQYF. Written as DNA, the CDR3 is TGCGCCAGCAGCTTGCAGCGGGAGAGAACAGATACGCAGTATTTT.

CDR3 sequence: CASSLAAGTGAYEQYF. The CDR3 region has the DNA TGTGCCAGCAGTTTAGCGGCCGGGACAGGAGCCTACGAGCAGTACTTC. This chain connects TRBV12-3 or TRBV12-4 to TRBJ2-7; TRBD1 agrees at 8 bases. V dropped 0 bases and J dropped 2; count of bases not matched to a gene: 6. The CDR3 runs to 16 residues.

V gene TRBV7-9 combines with J gene TRBJ2-4; TRBD2 matches 8 bases. In germline, CDR1 is SEHNR, CDR2 FQNEAQ (reference sequence). The trim removed 2 bases at V and 6 bases at J, leaving 3 bases unmatched. The CDR3 sequence is 14 residues long. The CDR3 reads CASSLTAGGNIQYF. The CDR3 nucleotides are TGTGCCAGCAGCTTAACGGCGGGGGGAAACATTCAGTACTTC.

The chain couples TRBV10-3 to TRBJ2-7; D perhaps matches TRBD1 (5 bases). CDR1 is ENHRY and CDR2 is SYGVKD in the germline V gene. Trimming stripped 11 bases from V and 3 bases from J, with 11 bases between. CDR3 size: 11 residues. CDR3 amino acids: CAARQGYEQYF. As DNA, the CDR3 is TGTGCCGCCAGGCAGGGCTACGAGCAGTACTTC.

J is TRBJ2-3 and V is TRBV11-2, with TRBD2 matching over 7 bases. Trimming removed 5 bases from V and 6 bases from J; junction bases left unmatched: 8. The CDR3 contains 14 residues. From germline, CDR1 is SGHAT and CDR2 FQNNGV. CDR3 nucleotide sequence: TGTGCCAGCAGCAAAGGGAGGGTAGCGGATACGCAGTATTTT. Translating gives CASSKGRVADTQYF.

This clonotype was seen many times. This chain's CDR3 is CASSPRDRVVETQYF. The CDR3 region has the DNA TGTGCCAGCAGTCCCCGGGACAGGGTTGTGGAGACCCAGTACTTC. This chain uses TRBV12-3 or TRBV12-4 with TRBJ2-5; TRBD1 matches 9 bases. V lost 5 bases, J lost 5 bases, and 9 bases stayed unmatched. The CDR3 loop spans 15 amino acids.

This clonotype has just a few counts. The chain couples TRBV29-1 to TRBJ1-1, with D perhaps matching TRBD1 (5 bases). Germline CDR1 reads SQVTM; CDR2 reads ANQGSEA. There are 11 residues in the CDR3. Trimming left V 7 bases short and J 10 bases short, with 16 bases between. The CDR3: CSGDRGVGAFF. CDR3 DNA: TGCAGCGGGGACCGAGGGGTCGGAGCTTTCTTT.